A selection of T cell receptor beta chains follows, all from one sample in a study of PD-1 blockade in classical Hodgkin lymphoma. Assay: immunoSEQ multiplex PCR; the TCRdb copy retains only in-frame clones and omits some. The data contain 15,000 to 17,000 clones, over 70% of them singletons. The sample consisted of peripheral blood mononuclear cells (PBMCs), taken before the second cycle of nivolumab. The receptor set was obtained from a human donor with classical Hodgkin lymphoma. The CDR3 runs from the conserved cysteine through the conserved F or W. A D gene is named only where the DNA matches it firmly. Clone size is not always given. Where it is, it says once, few, many or a class for expanded clones.

TRBV10-1	NA	14	NA	TRBJ2-5	TGCGCCAGCAGTGTCGGGACGGGACAAGAGACCCAGTACTTC	CASSVGTGQETQYF
TRBV9	TRBD2	17	NA	TRBJ2-2	TGTGCCAGCAGCGATGGACTAGCGGGGGCCATCACCGGGGAGCTGTTTTTT	CASSDGLAGAITGELFF
TRBV18	TRBD1	18	NA	TRBJ2-4	TGTGCCAGCTCCCCGGGACAGGGGACTTTTTGGGCCAAAAACATTCAGTACTTC	CASSPGQGTFWAKNIQYF
TRBV21-1	NA	16	NA	TRBJ2-7	TGTGCCAGCAGCAGACTAGCGGGAGGGCCTTCCTACGAGCAGTACTTC	CASSRLAGGPSYEQYF
TRBV30	TRBD1	12	NA	TRBJ1-2	TGTGCCTGGAGCCGGACAGGCTATGGCTACACCTTC	CAWSRTGYGYTF
TRBV2	NA	15	NA	TRBJ1-3	TGTGCCAGCAGTGAAAATCTTATCTCCGGGGACACCATATATTTT	CASSENLISGDTIYF
TRBV7-9	NA	16	NA	TRBJ2-7	TGTGCCAGCAGCTTAGAGTACGGGCCGTCTCCCTACGAGCAGTACTTC	CASSLEYGPSPYEQYF
TRBV5-1	NA	15	NA	TRBJ2-3	TGCGCCAGCAGCCTCCGAGGACACGCCATGGATACGCAGTATTTT	CASSLRGHAMDTQYF
TRBV5-1	TRBD2	16	NA	TRBJ2-3	TGCGCCAGCAGCTTGGAGTCTGCGGGAGGTGTGGATACGCAGTATTTT	CASSLESAGGVDTQYF
TRBV28	NA	13	NA	TRBJ2-5	TGTGCCAGCAGTTCCCTGACCCGGGGGACCCAGTACTTC	CASSSLTRGTQYF
TRBV7-8	TRBD2	19	NA	TRBJ2-3	TGTGCCAGCAGCTTACGGGGACTAGCGGGGGCCCTTAGCACAGATACGCAGTATTTT	CASSLRGLAGALSTDTQYF
TRBV4-2	NA	14	once	TRBJ1-5	TGTGCCAGCAGCCCGACGGGTTACAATCAGCCCCAGCATTTT	CASSPTGYNQPQHF
TRBV11-2	NA	14	NA	TRBJ2-2	TGTGCCAGCAGCTTAGAGGCGGCCGCCGGGGAGCTGTTTTTT	CASSLEAAAGELFF